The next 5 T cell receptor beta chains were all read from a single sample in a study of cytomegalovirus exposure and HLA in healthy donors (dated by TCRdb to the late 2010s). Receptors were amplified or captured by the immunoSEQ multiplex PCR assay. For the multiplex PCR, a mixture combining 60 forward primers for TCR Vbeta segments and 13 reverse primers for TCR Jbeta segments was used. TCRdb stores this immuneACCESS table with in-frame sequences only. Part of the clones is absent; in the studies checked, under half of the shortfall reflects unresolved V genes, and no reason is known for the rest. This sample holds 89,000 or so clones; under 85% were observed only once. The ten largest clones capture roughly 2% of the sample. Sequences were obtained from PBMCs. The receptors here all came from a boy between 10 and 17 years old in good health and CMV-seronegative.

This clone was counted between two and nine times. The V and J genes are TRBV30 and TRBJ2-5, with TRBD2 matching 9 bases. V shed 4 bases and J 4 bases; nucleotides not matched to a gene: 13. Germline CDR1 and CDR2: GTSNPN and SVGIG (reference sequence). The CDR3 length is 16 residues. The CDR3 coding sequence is TGTGCCTGGATTCCACAGGTAGCGGGAGCGGTAGAGACCCAGTACTTC. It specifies CAWIPQVAGAVETQYF.

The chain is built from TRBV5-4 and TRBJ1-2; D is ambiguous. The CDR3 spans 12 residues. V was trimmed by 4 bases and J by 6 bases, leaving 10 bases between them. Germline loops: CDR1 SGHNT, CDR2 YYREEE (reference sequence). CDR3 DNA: TGTGCCAGCAGCGAGGAGGCGAATGGCTACACCTTC. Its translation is CASSEEANGYTF.

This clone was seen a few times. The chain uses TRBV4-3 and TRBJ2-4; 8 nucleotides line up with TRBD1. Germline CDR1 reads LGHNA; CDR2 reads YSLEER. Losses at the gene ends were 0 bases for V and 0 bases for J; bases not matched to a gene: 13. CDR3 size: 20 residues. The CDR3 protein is CASSQDLNPRDRLAKNIQYF. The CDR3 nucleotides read TGCGCCAGCAGCCAAGATCTCAACCCTCGGGACAGGCTAGCCAAAAACATTCAGTACTTC.

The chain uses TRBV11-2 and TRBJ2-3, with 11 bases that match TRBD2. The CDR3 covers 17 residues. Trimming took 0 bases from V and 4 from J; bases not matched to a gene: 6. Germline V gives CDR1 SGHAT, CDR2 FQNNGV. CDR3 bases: TGTGCCAGCAGCTTAGATCGTACTAGCGGGGGTTCAGATACGCAGTATTTT. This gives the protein CASSLDRTSGGSDTQYF.

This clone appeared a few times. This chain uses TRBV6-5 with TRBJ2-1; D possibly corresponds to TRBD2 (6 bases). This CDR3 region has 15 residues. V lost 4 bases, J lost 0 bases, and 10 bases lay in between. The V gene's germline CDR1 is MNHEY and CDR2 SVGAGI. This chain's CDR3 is CASSFTTSSYNEQFF. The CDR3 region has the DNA TGTGCCAGCAGTTTCACGACTAGCTCCTACAATGAGCAGTTCTTC.